Sequencing of this TCR beta chain was carried out in a study of T cells in Graves' hyperthyroidism and ophthalmopathy. Study-level background: Peripheral blood was acquired at first diagnosis, ahead of any therapy whatsoever.

The trim removed 6 bases at V and 0 bases at J, leaving 2 bases unmatched. This CDR3 spans 15 amino acids. General study findings and limits: Most clonotypes that expanded in the thyroid above 0.001 also showed up in blood.

There are a few counts of this clonotype. As yet, its antigen is unknown. TCR beta CDR3 region amplification was performed from RNA transcripts. Using the HTBI primer set, a first-round RT-PCR was run on the TCR CDR3. TCRdb re-called the multiplex PCR reads through MiXCR, storing one row per CDR3 protein. The sample consists of about 640,000 distinct CDR3 sequences, roughly 15% of them appearing once. This chain joins TRBV12-3 or TRBV12-4 and TRBJ1-4; 9 nucleotides agree with TRBD1. The sample was blood. The sequence was collected from a woman in her forties or fifties with Graves' ophthalmopathy. As DNA, the CDR3 is TGTGCCAGCAGACGGACAGGGGCAACTAATGAAAAACTGTTTTTT. Encoded protein: CASRRTGATNEKLFF.